Each of the 27 T cell receptor beta chains below was sequenced from the same sample in a study of T cell responses to AZD1222 COVID-19 vaccine. The repertoire was sequenced with immunoSEQ multiplex PCR; TCRdb's copy has only in-frame clones and lacks some. The table records over 110,000 clones, roughly 90% of them present only once. The specimen was peripheral blood, collected 28 days after the second AZD1222 dose. Receptor source: an adult who received the AZD1222 COVID-19 vaccine.

V gene TRBV2 combines with J gene TRBJ2-7; D unclear. Germline V gene sequence: CDR1 SNHLY, CDR2 FYNNEI. CDR3 length equals 11 residues. V dropped 2 bases and J dropped 6 bases, with 5 bases sitting between them. The CDR3 reads CASSETFEQYF. DNA of the CDR3: TGTGCCAGCAGTGAAACTTTCGAGCAGTACTTC.

The V gene is TRBV4-1, the J gene TRBJ2-1; D remains ambiguous. V dropped 1 base and J dropped 0 bases, with 16 bases sitting between them. Per germline, CDR1 MGHRA and CDR2 YSYEKL. The CDR3 is made up of 18 amino acids. The CDR3 sequence is CASSQGLLDRSSYNEQFF. The CDR3 nucleotides are TGCGCCAGCAGCCAAGGGCTTTTGGACCGGAGCTCCTACAATGAGCAGTTCTTC.

This rearrangement joins TRBV6-5 to TRBJ2-1; TRBD2 aligns across 10 bases. The CDR3 is 14 residues long. V was pared by 6 bases and J by 9 bases, with 8 bases of the junction left unmatched. Germline V gene lookup returns CDR1 MNHEY and CDR2 SVGAGI. Here the CDR3 DNA reads TGTGCCAGCAGCCGAGCGGGGACTAGCGTTGAGCAGTTCTTC. It is translated as CASSRAGTSVEQFF.

CDR3 region: CATSATGAEAFF. CDR3 nucleotide sequence: TGTGCCACCAGCGCGACAGGGGCTGAAGCTTTCTTT. The V and J genes are TRBV24-1 and TRBJ1-1; 8 nucleotides align to TRBD1. The V segment lost 7 bases and the J segment 6 bases; nucleotides outside the gene matches: 3. Germline loops: CDR1 KGHDR, CDR2 SFDVKD. The CDR3 length is 12 residues.

The chain recombines TRBV30 with TRBJ2-5, with 9 bases that match TRBD2. The CDR3 length is 14 residues. Germline CDR1 and CDR2: GTSNPN and SVGIG (reference sequence). The trim removed 5 bases at V and 5 bases at J, leaving 9 bases unmatched. CDR3 bases: TGTGCCTGGGGGAGCGGGGGGATCGAGGAGACCCAGTACTTC. Its translation is CAWGSGGIEETQYF. Based on the CDR3 plus reference TRBV30 and TRBJ2-5, the full variable domain is SQTIHQWPATLVQPVGSPLSLECTVEGTSNPNLYWYRQAAGRGLQLLFYSVGIGQISSEVPQNLSASRPQDRQFILSSKKLLLSDSGFYLCAWGSGGIEETQYFGPGTRLLVL.

The CDR3 loop is CASSVTNEAGVAFF. CDR3 nucleotide sequence: TGTGCCAGCAGCGTCACCAACGAGGCGGGTGTAGCTTTCTTT. This sequence joins TRBV7-8 and TRBJ1-1; the D is unclear. V lost 5 bases and J 10 bases, leaving 20 bases between the germline ends. This CDR3 contains 14 residues. Germline-derived CDR1 and CDR2 are SGHVS and FQNEAQ.

V and J are TRBV18 and TRBJ2-7, with 10 bases that match TRBD1. The CDR3 consists of 15 residues. Per germline, CDR1 KGHSH and CDR2 LQKENI. Trimming cost V 6 bases and J 5 bases; bases outside gene matches: 10. The CDR3 reads CASSLRTGGRDEQYV. The CDR3 region has the DNA TGTGCCAGCTCCCTCAGGACAGGGGGTCGTGACGAGCAGTACGTC.

This sequence joins TRBV30 and TRBJ2-7; 10 bases map to TRBD1. The germline V gene has CDR1 GTSNPN and CDR2 SVGIG (reference sequence). J was trimmed by 6 bases and V by 0 bases; bases with no gene match: 5. The CDR3 is 14 residues long. The CDR3 loop reads CAWSVQGTGAEQYV. The DNA for the CDR3 is TGTGCCTGGAGTGTACAGGGGACAGGGGCCGAGCAGTACGTC.

The chain links TRBV24-1 to TRBJ2-2; 9 bases match TRBD1. Unmatched junction bases numbered 7, after V lost 5 bases and J lost 1 base. CDR3 length: 17 amino acids. The germline CDR1 and CDR2 sequences are KGHDR and SFDVKD. The CDR3 DNA is TGTGCCACCAGTGGAAAACAGGGGGCGCTGAACACCGGGGAGCTGTTTTTT. Translating it yields CATSGKQGALNTGELFF.

The chain recombines TRBV6-2 or TRBV6-3 with TRBJ2-2, with 9 nucleotides matching TRBD2. V shed 4 bases, J shed 0 bases, and the junction held 9 bases outside the gene matches. Per the germline V gene, CDR1 is MNHEY and CDR2 is SVGEGT. The CDR3 extends over 18 amino acids. This CDR3 reads CASSWASGTFANTGELFF. In DNA, the CDR3 is TGTGCCAGCAGTTGGGCTAGCGGGACCTTCGCGAACACCGGGGAGCTGTTTTTT.

The V and J genes are TRBV28 and TRBJ2-7, with TRBD2 identical over 7 bases. Unmatched junction bases numbered 5, after V lost 3 bases and J lost 0 bases. This CDR3 has 15 residues. In germline, CDR1 is MDHEN, CDR2 SYDVKM. CDR3: CASSLGGGSSYEQYV. The CDR3 nucleotides are TGTGCCAGCAGTTTGGGCGGGGGAAGCTCCTACGAGCAGTACGTC.

The V call is TRBV7-2, the J call TRBJ1-1; TRBD1 agrees at 7 bases. J gave up 9 bases and V 1 base, and 5 bases lay outside the gene matches. Germline V gene lookup returns CDR1 SGHTA and CDR2 FQGNSA. CDR3 length equals 13 residues. This CDR3 is CASSLGGTAKAFF. In nucleotides, the CDR3 is TGTGCCAGCAGCTTAGGGGGGACAGCAAAAGCTTTCTTT.

The chain recombines TRBV28 with TRBJ2-7; D not certain. The CDR3 contains 13 residues. Germline CDR1 is MDHEN and CDR2 is SYDVKM. V dropped 4 bases and J dropped 6 bases, with 13 bases sitting between them. This chain's CDR3 is CASSSLGRVEQYV. The CDR3 coding sequence is TGTGCCAGCAGTTCGCTCGGAAGGGTCGAGCAGTACGTC.

The genes are TRBV3-1 (or the pseudogene TRBV3-2) and TRBJ2-4; 7 nucleotides agree with TRBD1. Germline trimming cut 2 bases from V and 1 base from J; bases unmatched to any gene: 2. The length of the CDR3 is 15 residues. CDR1 and CDR2 from the germline V gene are LGHDT and YNNKEL (reference sequence). For the CDR3, the DNA is TGTGCCAGCAGCCAATCGGACAGGGCCAAAAACATTCAGTACTTC. This gives the protein CASSQSDRAKNIQYF.

The chain couples TRBV19 to TRBJ1-1; TRBD1 matches at 10 bases. CDR1 and CDR2 from the germline V gene are LNHDA and SQIVND (reference sequence). Trimming cost V 5 bases and J 4 bases; bases outside gene matches: 4. The CDR3 consists of 14 residues. CDR3 amino acids: CASSQRTGGTEAFF. In DNA form, the CDR3 reads TGTGCCAGTAGTCAGCGGACAGGGGGCACTGAAGCTTTCTTT. Complete variable domain (other parts from reference TRBV19 and TRBJ1-1): DGGITQSPKYLFRKEGQNVTLSCEQNLNHDAMYWYRQDPGQGLRLIYYSQIVNDFQKGDIAEGYSVSREKKESFPLTVTSAQKNPTAFYLCASSQRTGGTEAFFGQGTRLTVV.

The chain has TRBV2 and TRBJ1-3; D unresolved. This CDR3 contains 17 residues. The germline CDR1 and CDR2 sequences are SNHLY and FYNNEI. The V gene lost 2 bases and the J gene lost 0 bases, with 14 bases spanning the gap. The CDR3 sequence: CASSERRRSNSGNTIYF. CDR3 sequence (DNA): TGTGCCAGCAGTGAAAGGAGGCGTTCGAACTCTGGAAACACCATATATTTT.

The chain is built from TRBV7-8 and TRBJ1-2; 8 bases fit TRBD1. CDR1 SGHVS and CDR2 FQNEAQ come from the germline V gene. CDR3 length equals 17 residues. V dropped 2 bases and J dropped 5; count of bases not matched to a gene: 13. The CDR3 nucleotides are TGTGCCAGCAGCTTAAGGGACAGGTCCCCTGATGGATATGGCTACACCTTC. Its translation: CASSLRDRSPDGYGYTF.

The gene calls are TRBV28 and TRBJ2-1; D possibly corresponds to TRBD2 (6 bases). Between the trimmed V and J ends, which lost 6 bases and 15 bases, there was a span of 18 bases. The CDR3 is 12 amino acids. Germline loops: CDR1 MDHEN, CDR2 SYDVKM. CDR3: CASSPLASAPFF. The CDR3, as DNA: TGTGCCAGCAGCCCCCTGGCTAGCGCACCGTTCTTC.

The J gene is TRBJ1-4, the V gene TRBV19; TRBD1 might be the D (5 bases). Trimming removed 3 bases at V and 6 bases at J, with 17 bases between. Germline CDR1 and CDR2: LNHDA and SQIVND (reference sequence). This CDR3 comprises 16 residues. The CDR3 DNA reads TGTGCCAGTAGTATTTTTCGTCGGGGGGAAGATGAAAAACTGTTTTTT. This sequence encodes CASSIFRRGEDEKLFF.

The chain combines TRBV7-2 with TRBJ1-1, with a tentative D call TRBD1 (6 bases). V lost 6 bases and J lost 5, with 19 bases in between. The CDR3 consists of 15 residues. Germline V gene lookup returns CDR1 SGHTA and CDR2 FQGNSA. CDR3 DNA sequence: TGTGCCAGCAGGCAAAATAGAGGGGGTCGAACTGAAGCTTTCTTT. This sequence encodes CASRQNRGGRTEAFF.

The gene calls are TRBV5-1 and TRBJ1-3, with D uncertain. Trimming left V 0 bases short and J 0 bases short, with 10 bases between. Germline V lookup: CDR1 SGHRS, CDR2 YFSETQ. The CDR3 extends over 16 amino acids. CDR3 residues: CASSLGLLSSGNTIYF. DNA of the CDR3: TGCGCCAGCAGCTTGGGACTTCTGAGCTCTGGAAACACCATATATTTT.

The chain recombines TRBV5-8 with TRBJ1-1; D is perhaps TRBD1 (5 bases). The CDR3 extends over 13 amino acids. Germline V gives CDR1 SGHTS, CDR2 YDEGEE. The ends were cut back, 4 bases at V and 5 bases at J, with 12 bases in the middle. The CDR3 is CASSPVGRTEAFF. The CDR3 DNA follows: TGTGCCAGCAGCCCGGTGGGGCGGACTGAAGCTTTCTTT.

The rearrangement links TRBV29-1 to TRBJ2-1, with D uncertain. CDR3 length: 13 amino acids. Germline-derived CDR1 and CDR2 are SQVTM and ANQGSEA. Trimming took off 1 base at V and 4 bases at J, with 8 bases between the two ends. The CDR3 DNA reads as TGCAGCGTTGAAGGGAATTCATACAATGAGCAGTTCTTC. It yields the protein CSVEGNSYNEQFF.

This clone has just a few counts. The V call is TRBV2, the J call TRBJ1-5; no clear D. V was shortened by 7 bases and J by 4 bases, with 8 bases between the two germline ends. Germline V lookup: CDR1 SNHLY, CDR2 FYNNEI. This CDR3 has 12 residues. The CDR3 DNA follows: TGTGCCAGCAATAGAGGTAATCAGCCCCAGCATTTT. Translated: CASNRGNQPQHF. The whole variable domain, filled in from reference TRBV2 and TRBJ1-5, reads EPEVTQTPSHQVTQMGQEVILRCVPISNHLYFYWYRQILGQKVEFLVSFYNNEISEKSEIFDDQFSVERPDGSNFTLKIRSTKLEDSAMYFCASNRGNQPQHFGDGTRLSIL.

This clone has only one observation. This chain connects TRBV5-1 to TRBJ2-5; 7 bases agree with TRBD2. Germline V lookup: CDR1 SGHRS, CDR2 YFSETQ. This CDR3 has 14 residues. The V gene end was trimmed by 2 bases and the J gene end by 5 bases; junction bases not matched to a gene: 6. CDR3 amino acids: CASSFGGTGETQYF. The CDR3 region has the DNA TGCGCCAGCAGCTTCGGGGGGACGGGGGAGACCCAGTACTTC.

This clone was picked up one time. The DNA for the CDR3 is TGTGCCAGTAGTATGGGACCGGGACTAGCGGAGTACGAGCAGTACTTC. This sequence encodes CASSMGPGLAEYEQYF. V gene TRBV19 combines with J gene TRBJ2-7; 11 bases are a match to TRBD2. CDR3 length: 16 amino acids. The germline V gene has CDR1 LNHDA and CDR2 SQIVND (reference sequence). The trim removed 3 bases at V and 4 bases at J, leaving 8 bases unmatched.

The CDR3: CASSSNARGSEAFF. The CDR3 DNA follows: TGTGCCAGCAGCTCCAACGCCCGTGGGAGTGAAGCTTTCTTT. The chain carries TRBV3-1 (or the pseudogene TRBV3-2) and TRBJ1-1; no reliable D call. V was pared by 5 bases and J by 7 bases, with 17 bases between. The CDR3 has 14 residues. Germline lookup yields CDR1 LGHDT and CDR2 YNNKEL (reference sequence).